This TCR beta chain was observed in a study of cytomegalovirus exposure and HLA in healthy donors. Study-wide results and limits: TCR sequences were mostly rare, though some public TCRs occurred in many donors. Clonal expansion was found to be greater in HLA-associated TCR beta chains than in equally common others in a later analysis.

CDR3 length: 15 amino acids. V was cut by 0 bases and J by 5 bases, with 11 bases left in between. The germline CDR1 and CDR2 sequences are SGDLS and YYNGEE. The PCR was carried out with 60 Vbeta primers and 13 Jbeta primers. As originally analysed: Counted up in a later analysis, unique TCR beta chains came to about 83 million, with around 10 million shared. Sequenced by immunoSEQ multiplex PCR; TCRdb stores in-frame clones only, minus some. The V and J calls and clone size are taken from that table; D and trimming were inferred from the DNA. Found here are about 87,000 clones, approximately 74% of them singletons; the top ten hold approximately 20%. Healthy bone marrow donors made up the cohort. About this clone: Its target is unknown.

The rearrangement joins TRBV9 to TRBJ2-2, with D possibly being TRBD1 (6 bases). The sample taken for sequencing was PBMCs. This receptor was obtained from a man aged 25-45 years in good health and CMV-seropositive. The CDR3 is CASSVETGSTGELFF. The CDR3 DNA reads as TGTGCCAGCAGCGTAGAAACAGGGAGTACCGGGGAGCTGTTTTTT.